This T cell receptor (beta chain) was identified in a study of T-cell reconstitution after alpha-beta-depleted transplantation in children (dated by TCRdb to about 2016). A note on the overall study: The study quantitatively tracked T-cell immune reconstitution after TCRalphabeta/CD19-depleted allogeneic hematopoietic cell transplantation in children using TCR repertoire profiling.

The CDR1 and CDR2 encoded by the germline V gene are SGHTA and FQGTGA. The CDR3 starts with the cysteine, ends with the phenylalanine, and has 15 residues. The DNA shown is the 45-base CDR3, in frame from base 1. V trim: 5 bases; J trim: 0 bases; unmatched bases: 4. A word on this clonotype: The antigen it recognizes is unknown. No per-base quality is available; no much larger clone lies one base away.

Libraries were constructed by PCR. Instrument used: Illumina HiSeq 2500. Molecular barcoding was employed in the preparation of TCR libraries, with unique molecular identifiers being used to normalize TCRbeta repertoire quantification. TCRdb applied fastp at Q25 and MiXCR to the public reads, then kept only in-frame beta chains. Each record represents a unique CDR3 protein, reported with the most common genes and DNA among its rows. Here the sample has about 540,000 distinct CDR3 sequences; 15% to 20% occur a single time. The top ten hold about 3.1% of the sample. The receptor chain draws on TRBV7-3 and TRBJ2-1, with 7 central nucleotides matching TRBD1. The sample in question was PBMCs from the stem cell graft donor, obtained from the stem cell graft. This TCR was sampled from a human donor who donated a stem cell graft to a child with acute lymphoblastic leukemia. The DNA reads TGTGCCAGCAGCCAGACAGGGAGCTCCTACAATGAGCAGTTCTTC. Translated, this is CASSQTGSSYNEQFF.